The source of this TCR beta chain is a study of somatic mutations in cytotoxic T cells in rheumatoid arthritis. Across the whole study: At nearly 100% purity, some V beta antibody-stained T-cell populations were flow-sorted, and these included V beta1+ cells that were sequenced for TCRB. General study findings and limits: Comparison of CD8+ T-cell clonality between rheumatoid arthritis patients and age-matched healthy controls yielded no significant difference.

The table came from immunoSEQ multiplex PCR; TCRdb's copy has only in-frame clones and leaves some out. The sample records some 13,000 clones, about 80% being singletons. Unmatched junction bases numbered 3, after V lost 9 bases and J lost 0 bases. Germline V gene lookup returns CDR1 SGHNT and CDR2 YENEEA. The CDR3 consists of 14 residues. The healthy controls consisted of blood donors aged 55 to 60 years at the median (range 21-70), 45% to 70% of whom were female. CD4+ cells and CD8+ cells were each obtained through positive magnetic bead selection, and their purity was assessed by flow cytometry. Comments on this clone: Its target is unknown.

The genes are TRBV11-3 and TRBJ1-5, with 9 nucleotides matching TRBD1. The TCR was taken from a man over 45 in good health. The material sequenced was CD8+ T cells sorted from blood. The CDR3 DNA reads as TGTGCCAGAAGGGACAGGGATAGCAATCAGCCCCAGCATTTT. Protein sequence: CARRDRDSNQPQHF.